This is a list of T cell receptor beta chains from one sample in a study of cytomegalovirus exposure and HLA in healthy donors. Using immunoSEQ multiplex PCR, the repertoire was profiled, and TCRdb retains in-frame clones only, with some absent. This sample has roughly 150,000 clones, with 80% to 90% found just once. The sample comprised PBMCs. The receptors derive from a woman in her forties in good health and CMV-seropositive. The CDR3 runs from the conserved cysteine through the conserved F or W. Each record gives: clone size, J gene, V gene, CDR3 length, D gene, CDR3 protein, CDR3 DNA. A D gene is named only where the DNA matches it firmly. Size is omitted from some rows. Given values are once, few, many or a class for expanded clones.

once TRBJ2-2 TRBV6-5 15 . CASSYGGKNTGELFF TGTGCCAGCAGTTACGGAGGGAAGAACACCGGGGAGCTGTTTTTT
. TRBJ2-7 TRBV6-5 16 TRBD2 CASSFSTSGDSYEQYF TGTGCCAGCAGTTTCAGCACTAGCGGGGATTCCTACGAGCAGTACTTC
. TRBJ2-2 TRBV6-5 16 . CASSYNGAPNTGELFF TGTGCCAGCAGTTACAATGGGGCCCCGAACACCGGGGAGCTGTTTTTT
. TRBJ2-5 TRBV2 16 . CASSEALPRRGETQYF TGTGCCAGCAGTGAAGCGCTTCCCCGGCGAGGAGAGACCCAGTACTTC
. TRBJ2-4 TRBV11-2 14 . CASSSRLAKNIQYF TGTGCCAGCAGCTCGAGACTAGCCAAAAACATTCAGTACTTC
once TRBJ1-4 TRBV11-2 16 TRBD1 CASSSPMTGWAEKLFF TGTGCCAGCAGCTCCCCCATGACAGGGTGGGCTGAAAAACTGTTTTTT
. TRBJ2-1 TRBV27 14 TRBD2 CASRVAGGYNEQFF TGTGCCAGCAGGGTAGCGGGAGGGTACAATGAGCAGTTCTTC
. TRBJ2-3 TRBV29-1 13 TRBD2 CSVGAGGLDTQYF TGCAGCGTTGGAGCGGGAGGGCTTGATACGCAGTATTTT
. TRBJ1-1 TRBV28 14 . CASSLRSLRNEAFF TGTGCCAGCAGTTTACGATCACTGCGTAATGAAGCTTTCTTT
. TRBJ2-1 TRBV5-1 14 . CASNRDFIHNEQFF TGCGCCAGCAACCGGGACTTTATTCACAATGAGCAGTTCTTC
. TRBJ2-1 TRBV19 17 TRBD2 CASSIRLADDSYNEQFF TGTGCCAGTAGTATCCGACTAGCGGATGACTCCTACAATGAGCAGTTCTTC
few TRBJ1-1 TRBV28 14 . CASSSPGLDTEAFF TGTGCCAGCAGTTCCCCAGGGTTGGACACTGAAGCTTTCTTT
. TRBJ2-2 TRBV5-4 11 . CASSSTGELFF TGTGCCAGCAGCTCAACCGGGGAGCTGTTTTTT
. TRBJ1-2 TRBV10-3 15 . CATSQGPNGNYGYTF TGTGCCACCTCACAGGGACCCAATGGCAACTATGGCTACACCTTC